Listed here are 22 T cell receptor beta chains from one sample, sequenced in a study of cytomegalovirus exposure and HLA in healthy donors. Primers for the PCR totalled 60 Vbeta and 13 Jbeta. Libraries were prepared by immunoSEQ multiplex PCR; TCRdb keeps only in-frame clonotypes and omits some of them. The data contain some 130,000 clones, more than 70% of them singletons. Sequencing was carried out using PBMCs. The receptors derive from a man younger than 40 in good health and CMV-seronegative.

The V and J genes are TRBV18 and TRBJ2-1; D is perhaps TRBD1 (8 bases). The CDR3 extends over 14 amino acids. The V end was cut by 3 bases, the J end by 9 bases, with 15 bases between. Germline V CDR1 and CDR2: KGHSH, LQKENI. The CDR3 DNA reads as TGTGCCAGCTCACCGGACAGGGAGGGTAGTGAGCAGTTCTTC. Encoded protein: CASSPDREGSEQFF.

The chain joins TRBV10-3 to TRBJ1-1; 8 bases are shared with TRBD1. The CDR3 runs to 13 residues. J gave up 6 bases and V 4 bases, and 4 bases lay outside the gene matches. Germline values: CDR1 ENHRY, CDR2 SYGVKD. The CDR3 region is CAISGQGASEAFF. The CDR3 DNA reads TGTGCCATCAGTGGGCAGGGGGCCTCTGAAGCTTTCTTT.

The gene calls are TRBV7-8 and TRBJ1-1; D is uncertain. Trimming removed 5 bases from V and 1 base from J, with 8 bases in between. Per the germline V gene, CDR1 is SGHVS and CDR2 is FQNEAQ. The CDR3 extends over 13 amino acids. CDR3 in DNA: TGTGCCAGCAGCGAACGGAGGAACACTGAAGCTTTCTTT. It specifies CASSERRNTEAFF.

As for this clone: This specimen includes other DNA sequences encoding the same CDR3. The chain employs TRBV11-2 and TRBJ1-2, with D perhaps TRBD1 (5 bases). This CDR3 is built from 13 residues. V dropped 0 bases and J dropped 8 bases, with 10 bases sitting between them. Looked up from germline, CDR1 is SGHAT and CDR2 is FQNNGV. The CDR3 protein is CASSLDQGGGYTF. The CDR3 DNA follows: TGTGCCAGCAGCTTAGACCAGGGTGGCGGCTACACCTTC.

The chain couples TRBV5-6 to TRBJ1-3; D unclear. From germline, CDR1 is SGHDT and CDR2 YYEEEE. The V and J ends lost 4 bases and 4 bases respectively, with 9 bases between them. This CDR3 comprises 13 residues. The CDR3: CASSPRRGNTIYF. CDR3 bases: TGTGCCAGCAGCCCCCGGAGGGGAAACACCATATATTTT.

The genes are TRBV7-9 and TRBJ2-7; tentative D call: TRBD1 (6 bases). Germline values: CDR1 SEHNR, CDR2 FQNEAQ (reference sequence). This CDR3 comprises 14 residues. The V and J ends lost 1 base and 1 base respectively, with 8 bases between them. In nucleotides, the CDR3 is TGTGCCAGCAGCTTAGGCGGACAGTCCTACGAGCAGTACTTC. Amino acids: CASSLGGQSYEQYF.

V gene TRBV25-1 combines with J gene TRBJ2-1, with D possibly being TRBD1 (6 bases). Germline assignment: CDR1 MGHDK and CDR2 SYGVNS. V shed 3 bases and J shed 8 bases, with 14 bases lying between them. The CDR3 has 14 amino acids. The CDR3 DNA follows: TGTGCCAGCAGTGACTTACAGGGCTTCCATGAGCAGTTCTTC. It codes for CASSDLQGFHEQFF.

The chain combines TRBV2 with TRBJ2-4, with 11 bases aligning to TRBD1. The germline V gene encodes CDR1 SNHLY and CDR2 FYNNEI. Unmatched junction bases numbered 2, after V lost 4 bases and J lost 6 bases. The CDR3 has 14 residues. The CDR3: CASSAGQGANIQYF. In DNA form, the CDR3 reads TGTGCCAGCAGTGCCGGACAGGGGGCAAACATTCAGTACTTC. The variable domain in full, completed from reference TRBV2 and TRBJ2-4, reads EPEVTQTPSHQVTQMGQEVILRCVPISNHLYFYWYRQILGQKVEFLVSFYNNEISEKSEIFDDQFSVERPDGSNFTLKIRSTKLEDSAMYFCASSAGQGANIQYFGAGTRLSVL.

J is TRBJ2-1 and V is TRBV5-1, with D maybe TRBD2 (5 bases). Germline CDR1 SGHRS, CDR2 YFSETQ. This CDR3 region has 15 residues. Trimming pared 5 bases from V and 6 bases from J, leaving 18 bases between. The CDR3 here is CASRLGPGLGNEQFF. CDR3 nucleotide sequence: TGCGCCAGCAGACTCGGGCCGGGGTTAGGCAATGAGCAGTTCTTC.

The chain is built from TRBV6-6 and TRBJ2-7; tentatively, D is TRBD2 (6 bases). This CDR3 comprises 15 residues. V was shortened by 7 bases and J by 2 bases, with 18 bases between the two germline ends. Germline CDR1 MNHNY, CDR2 SVGAGI (reference sequence). DNA of the CDR3: TGTGCCAGCATTGACTCGTCGCGGGATCCCTACGAGCAGTACTTC. Its translation: CASIDSSRDPYEQYF.

The chain couples TRBV1 to TRBJ2-7; TRBD2, the table's D call, was not compared with the DNA. TRBV1 is deemed a pseudogene. CDR3 length: 16 amino acids. The CDR3 DNA follows: TGCACCAGCAGCCAAGATATAGCGGGTGCCTCCTACGAGCAGTACTTC. Translated: CTSSQDIAGASYEQYF.

The chain couples TRBV5-1 to TRBJ2-5, with 13 positions matching TRBD2. With 6 bases clipped from V and 5 bases from J, the junction kept 10 bases outside the gene matches. Germline V gene data show CDR1 as SGHRS and CDR2 as YFSETQ. The CDR3 length is 16 residues. The CDR3 sequence is CASTTGTSGVGETQYF. Here the CDR3 DNA reads TGCGCCAGCACCACCGGGACTAGCGGGGTTGGGGAGACCCAGTACTTC.

This clone was observed a handful of times. The chain links TRBV6-6 to TRBJ2-7; the D is unclear. CDR1 MNHNY and CDR2 SVGAGI come from the germline V gene (reference sequence). This CDR3 region has 11 residues. Trimming removed 4 bases at V and 3 bases at J, with 4 bases between. The CDR3, as DNA: TGTGCCAGCAGTTCAGTCTACGAGCAGTACTTC. Its translation is CASSSVYEQYF.

This chain connects TRBV6-1 to TRBJ2-1; 8 nucleotides match TRBD2. The CDR3 runs 17 residues. Per germline, CDR1 MNHNS and CDR2 SASEGT. V gave up 2 bases and J gave up 7 bases; unmatched junction bases: 13. The CDR3 DNA sequence: TGTGCCAGCAGTGAACACTTTAGCGGGACTGGAGGGAATGAGCAGTTCTTC. It encodes CASSEHFSGTGGNEQFF.

The V gene is TRBV7-3, the J gene TRBJ2-1; 8 nucleotides line up with TRBD2. With V trimmed by 3 bases and J by 7 bases, 8 bases remained unmatched. There are 15 residues in the CDR3. Germline V lookup: CDR1 SGHTA, CDR2 FQGTGA. CDR3 sequence (DNA): TGTGCCAGCAGCTTGGATAGCGGGGTGGGGAATGAGCAGTTCTTC. This codes for CASSLDSGVGNEQFF.

CDR3 sequence reads: CASSTPTGGNYGYTF. For the CDR3, the DNA is TGTGCCAGCAGCACTCCGACAGGGGGTAACTATGGCTACACCTTC. V and J are TRBV9 and TRBJ1-2; 9 bases are shared with TRBD1. Trimming removed 4 bases from V and 1 base from J; junction bases left unmatched: 5. The length of the CDR3 is 15 residues. Germline V gene lookup returns CDR1 SGDLS and CDR2 YYNGEE.

The chain employs TRBV29-1 and TRBJ2-1; 8 bases are shared with TRBD2. CDR3 length: 18 amino acids. Germline V lookup: CDR1 SQVTM, CDR2 ANQGSEA. After removal of 2 bases from V and 10 bases from J, the junction contained 22 bases not matched to a gene. In DNA form, the CDR3 reads TGCAGCGTTGAACGGCTGGGGCTCCAGGCGGGAGGAGGTCGAGAGCAGTTCTTC. It yields the protein CSVERLGLQAGGGREQFF.

The chain recombines TRBV7-8 with TRBJ2-5; 8 bases agree with TRBD2. V trimming: 6 bases; J trimming: 5 bases; junction bases outside the gene matches: 11. From germline, CDR1 is SGHVS and CDR2 FQNEAQ. This CDR3 is 15 amino acids long. The CDR3 region is CASRNLAGGPETQYF. In DNA form, the CDR3 reads TGTGCCAGCAGAAACCTCGCGGGGGGCCCCGAGACCCAGTACTTC.

The J gene is TRBJ2-7, the V gene TRBV5-1; a possible D gene is TRBD1 (6 bases). Per the germline V gene, CDR1 is SGHRS and CDR2 is YFSETQ. The CDR3 spans 15 residues. Trimming cost V 0 bases and J 4 bases, with 14 bases left between them. CDR3 residues: CASSLEGTRGYEQYF. The CDR3 DNA reads TGCGCCAGCAGCTTGGAGGGGACAAGGGGTTACGAGCAGTACTTC.

The gene calls are TRBV28 and TRBJ1-2; a possible D gene is TRBD1 (6 bases). This CDR3 comprises 17 residues. With 2 bases removed from V and 8 bases from J, the gap between germline ends came to 24 bases. Looked up from germline, CDR1 is MDHEN and CDR2 is SYDVKM. The CDR3 nucleotides read TGTGCCAGCAGTTTACTCCGGGGGGGGCCGGCAACCTACGGCTACACCTTC. Protein sequence: CASSLLRGGPATYGYTF.

CDR3 loop: CASSQDGQGANEQFF. CDR3 coding DNA: TGCGCCAGCAGCCAAGACGGACAGGGGGCGAATGAGCAGTTCTTC. The V call is TRBV4-1, the J call TRBJ2-1, with 11 bases that match TRBD1. V shed 0 bases, J shed 7 bases, and the junction held 2 bases outside the gene matches. The CDR3 runs 15 residues. Per the germline V gene, CDR1 is MGHRA and CDR2 is YSYEKL.

The CDR3 sequence: CASSLGGSAYNEQFF. The CDR3, as DNA: TGTGCCAGCAGCTTAGGTGGGAGTGCCTACAATGAGCAGTTCTTC. V and J are TRBV11-2 and TRBJ2-1, with D maybe TRBD2 (5 bases). From germline, CDR1 is SGHAT and CDR2 FQNNGV. This CDR3 contains 15 residues. V lost 1 base, J lost 2 bases, and 9 bases lay in between.